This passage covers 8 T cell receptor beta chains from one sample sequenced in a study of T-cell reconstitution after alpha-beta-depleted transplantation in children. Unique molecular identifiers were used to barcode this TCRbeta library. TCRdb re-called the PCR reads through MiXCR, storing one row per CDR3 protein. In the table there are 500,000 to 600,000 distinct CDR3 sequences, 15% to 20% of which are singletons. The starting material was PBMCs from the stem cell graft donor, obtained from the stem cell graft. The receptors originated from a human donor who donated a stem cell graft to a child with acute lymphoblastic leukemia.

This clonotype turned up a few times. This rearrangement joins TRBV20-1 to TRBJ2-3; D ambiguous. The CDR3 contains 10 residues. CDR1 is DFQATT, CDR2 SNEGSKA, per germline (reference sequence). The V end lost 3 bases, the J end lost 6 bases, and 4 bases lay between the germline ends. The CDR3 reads CSASLDTQYF. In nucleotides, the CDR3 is TGCAGTGCTAGTTTGGATACGCAGTATTTT.

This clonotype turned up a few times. The CDR3 DNA is TGCGCCAGCAGGGATACTGGCGGAATCTCCTACGAGCAGTACTTC. It codes for CASRDTGGISYEQYF. This chain links TRBV5-1 with TRBJ2-7; D not certain. CDR3 length equals 15 residues. Deletions cut 5 bases from V and 0 bases from J, with 15 bases between. Looked up from germline, CDR1 is SGHRS and CDR2 is YFSETQ. Complete variable domain (other parts from reference TRBV5-1 and TRBJ2-7): KAGVTQTPRYLIKTRGQQVTLSCSPISGHRSVSWYQQTPGQGLQFLFEYFSETQRNKGNFPGRFSGRQFSNSRSEMNVSTLELGDSALYLCASRDTGGISYEQYFGPGTRLTVT.

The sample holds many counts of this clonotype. In DNA, the CDR3 is TGTGCCACCAGCAGAGGTGGAGAGACCCAGTACTTC. Translated, it gives CATSRGGETQYF. The rearrangement joins TRBV15 to TRBJ2-5, with D unresolved. The CDR3 is made up of 12 amino acids. Germline assignment: CDR1 LNHNV and CDR2 YYDKDF (reference sequence). V lost 1 base and J 4 bases, leaving 4 bases between the germline ends. The full variable domain, its missing parts supplied by reference TRBV15 and TRBJ2-5, is DAMVIQNPRYQVTQFGKPVTLSCSQTLNHNVMYWYQQKSSQAPKLLFHYYDKDFNNEADTPDNFQSRRPNTSFCFLDIRSPGLGDTAMYLCATSRGGETQYFGPGTRLLVL.

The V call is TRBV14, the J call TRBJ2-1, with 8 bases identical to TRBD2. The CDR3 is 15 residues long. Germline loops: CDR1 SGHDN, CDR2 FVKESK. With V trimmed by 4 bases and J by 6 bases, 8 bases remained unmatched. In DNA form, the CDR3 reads TGTGCCAGCAGCCTCCCGGGACTAGGAGTCAATGAGCAGTTCTTC. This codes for CASSLPGLGVNEQFF.

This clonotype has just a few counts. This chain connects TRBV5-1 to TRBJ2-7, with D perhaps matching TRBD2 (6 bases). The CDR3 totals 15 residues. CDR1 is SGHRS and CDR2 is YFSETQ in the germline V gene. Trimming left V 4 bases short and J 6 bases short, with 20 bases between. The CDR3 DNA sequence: TGCGCCAGCAGCGCGGACCTATTGGGGGGTGGCGAGCAGTACTTC. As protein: CASSADLLGGGEQYF.

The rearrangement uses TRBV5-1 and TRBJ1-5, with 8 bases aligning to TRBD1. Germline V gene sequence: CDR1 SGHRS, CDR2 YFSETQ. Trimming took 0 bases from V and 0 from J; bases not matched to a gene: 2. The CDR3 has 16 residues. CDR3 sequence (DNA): TGCGCCAGCAGCTTGGACGGACAGGGTAGCAATCAGCCCCAGCATTTT. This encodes CASSLDGQGSNQPQHF.

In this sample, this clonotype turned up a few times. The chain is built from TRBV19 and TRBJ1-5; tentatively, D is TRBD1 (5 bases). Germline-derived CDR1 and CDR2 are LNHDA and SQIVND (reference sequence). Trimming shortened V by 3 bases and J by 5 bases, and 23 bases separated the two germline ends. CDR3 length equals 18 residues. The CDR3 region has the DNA TGTGCCAGTAGTATCGGGCCAGGGAGCGACCGCCGCCATCAGCCCCAGCATTTT. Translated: CASSIGPGSDRRHQPQHF.

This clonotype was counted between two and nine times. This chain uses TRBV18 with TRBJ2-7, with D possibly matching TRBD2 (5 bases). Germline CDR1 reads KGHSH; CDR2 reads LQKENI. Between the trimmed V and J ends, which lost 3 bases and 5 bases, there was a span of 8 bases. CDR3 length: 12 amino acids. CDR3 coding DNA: TGTGCCAGCTCACCCCAACTAGACGAGCAGTACTTC. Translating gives CASSPQLDEQYF.